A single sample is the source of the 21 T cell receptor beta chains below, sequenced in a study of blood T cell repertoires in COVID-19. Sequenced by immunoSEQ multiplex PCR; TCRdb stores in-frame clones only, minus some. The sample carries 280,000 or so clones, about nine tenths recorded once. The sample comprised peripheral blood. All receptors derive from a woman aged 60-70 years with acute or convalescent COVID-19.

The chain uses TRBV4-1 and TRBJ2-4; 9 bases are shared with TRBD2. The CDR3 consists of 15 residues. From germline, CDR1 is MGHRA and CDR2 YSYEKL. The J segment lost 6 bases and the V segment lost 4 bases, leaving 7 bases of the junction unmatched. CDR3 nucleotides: TGCGCCAGCAGCCGACGGACTAGCGCGGGAAACATTCAGTACTTC. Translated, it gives CASSRRTSAGNIQYF.

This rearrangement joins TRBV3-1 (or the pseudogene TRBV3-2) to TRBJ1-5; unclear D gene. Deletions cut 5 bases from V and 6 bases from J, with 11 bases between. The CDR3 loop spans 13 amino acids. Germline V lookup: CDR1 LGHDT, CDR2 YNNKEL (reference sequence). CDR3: CASSNLGAQPQHF. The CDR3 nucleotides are TGTGCCAGCAGCAACCTCGGTGCTCAGCCCCAGCATTTT.

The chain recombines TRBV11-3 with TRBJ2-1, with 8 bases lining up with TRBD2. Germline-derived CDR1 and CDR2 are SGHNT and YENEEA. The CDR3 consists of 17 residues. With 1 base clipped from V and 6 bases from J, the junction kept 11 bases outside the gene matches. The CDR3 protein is CASSLGPPGGALNEQFF. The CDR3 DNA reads TGTGCCAGCAGCTTAGGCCCCCCGGGGGGGGCCCTCAATGAGCAGTTCTTC.

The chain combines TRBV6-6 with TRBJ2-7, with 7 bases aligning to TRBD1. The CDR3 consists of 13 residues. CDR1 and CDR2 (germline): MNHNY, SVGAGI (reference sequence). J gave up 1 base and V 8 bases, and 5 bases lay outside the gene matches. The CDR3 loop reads CASCPGQSYEQYF. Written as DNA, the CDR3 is TGTGCCAGCTGCCCGGGACAGTCCTACGAGCAGTACTTC.

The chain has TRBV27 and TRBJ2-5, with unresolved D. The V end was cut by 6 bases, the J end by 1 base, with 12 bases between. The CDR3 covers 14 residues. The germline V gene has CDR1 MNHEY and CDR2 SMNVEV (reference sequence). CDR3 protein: CASRASRLQETQYF. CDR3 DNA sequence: TGTGCCAGCAGGGCCTCCCGTCTCCAAGAGACCCAGTACTTC.

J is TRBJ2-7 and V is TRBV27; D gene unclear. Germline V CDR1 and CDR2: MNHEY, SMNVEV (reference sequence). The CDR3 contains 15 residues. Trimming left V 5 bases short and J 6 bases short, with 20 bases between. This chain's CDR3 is CASSPLETPATEQYF. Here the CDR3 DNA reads TGTGCCAGCAGTCCCCTTGAGACTCCGGCGACCGAGCAGTACTTC.

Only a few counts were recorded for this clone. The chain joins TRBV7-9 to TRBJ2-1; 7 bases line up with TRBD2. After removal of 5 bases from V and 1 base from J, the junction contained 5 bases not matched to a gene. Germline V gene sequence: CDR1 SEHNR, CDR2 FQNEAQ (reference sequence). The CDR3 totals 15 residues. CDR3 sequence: CASSPGGRSYNEQFF. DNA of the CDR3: TGTGCCAGCAGCCCGGGGGGAAGGTCCTACAATGAGCAGTTCTTC.

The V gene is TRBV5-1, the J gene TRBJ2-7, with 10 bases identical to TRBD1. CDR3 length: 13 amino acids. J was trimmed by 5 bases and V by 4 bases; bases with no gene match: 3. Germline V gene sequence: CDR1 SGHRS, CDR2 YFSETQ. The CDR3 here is CASSGQGVNEQYF. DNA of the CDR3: TGCGCCAGCAGCGGACAGGGGGTTAACGAGCAGTACTTC. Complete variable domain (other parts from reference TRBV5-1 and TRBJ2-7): KAGVTQTPRYLIKTRGQQVTLSCSPISGHRSVSWYQQTPGQGLQFLFEYFSETQRNKGNFPGRFSGRQFSNSRSEMNVSTLELGDSALYLCASSGQGVNEQYFGPGTRLTVT.

CDR3 protein: CASSRTVYGYTF. As DNA, the CDR3 is TGTGCCAGTAGTAGGACAGTTTATGGCTACACCTTC. The chain is built from TRBV19 and TRBJ1-2; perhaps TRBD1 as D (6 bases). This CDR3 spans 12 amino acids. V gave up 4 bases and J gave up 5 bases, with 8 bases separating them. Germline V gene lookup returns CDR1 LNHDA and CDR2 SQIVND (reference sequence).

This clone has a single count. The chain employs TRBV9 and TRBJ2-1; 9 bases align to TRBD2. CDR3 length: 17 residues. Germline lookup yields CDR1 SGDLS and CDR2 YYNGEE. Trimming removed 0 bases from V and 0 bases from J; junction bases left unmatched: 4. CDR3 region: CASSVGLAESSYNEQFF. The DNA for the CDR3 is TGTGCCAGCAGCGTAGGACTAGCGGAATCCTCCTACAATGAGCAGTTCTTC.

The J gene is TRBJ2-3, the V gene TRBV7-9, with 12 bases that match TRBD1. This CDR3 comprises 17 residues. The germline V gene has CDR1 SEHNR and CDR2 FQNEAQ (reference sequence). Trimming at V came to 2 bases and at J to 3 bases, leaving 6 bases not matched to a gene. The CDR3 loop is CASSLRDRGPGTDTQYF. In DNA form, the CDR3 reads TGTGCCAGCAGCTTAAGGGACAGGGGGCCGGGAACAGATACGCAGTATTTT. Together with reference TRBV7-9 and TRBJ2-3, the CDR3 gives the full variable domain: DTGVSQNPRHKITKRGQNVTFRCDPISEHNRLYWYRQTLGQGPEFLTYFQNEAQLEKSRLLSDRFSAERPKGSFSTLEIQRTEQGDSAMYLCASSLRDRGPGTDTQYFGPGTRLTVL.

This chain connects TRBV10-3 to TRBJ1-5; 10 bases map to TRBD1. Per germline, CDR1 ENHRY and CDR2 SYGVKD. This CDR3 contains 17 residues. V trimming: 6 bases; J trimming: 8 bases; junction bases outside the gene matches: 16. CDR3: CAISAARDRGLREPQHF. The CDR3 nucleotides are TGTGCCATCAGCGCGGCCCGGGACAGGGGTCTGAGGGAGCCCCAGCATTTT.

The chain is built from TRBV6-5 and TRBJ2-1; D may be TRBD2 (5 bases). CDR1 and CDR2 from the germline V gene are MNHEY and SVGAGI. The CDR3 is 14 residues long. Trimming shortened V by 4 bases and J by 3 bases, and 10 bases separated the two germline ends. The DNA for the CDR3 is TGTGCCAGCAGTTCAATCGGGAACTACAATGAGCAGTTCTTC. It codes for CASSSIGNYNEQFF.

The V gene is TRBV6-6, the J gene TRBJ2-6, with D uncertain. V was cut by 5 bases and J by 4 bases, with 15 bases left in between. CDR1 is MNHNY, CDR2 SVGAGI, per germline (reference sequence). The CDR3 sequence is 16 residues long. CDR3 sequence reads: CASSTDPGLGANVLTF. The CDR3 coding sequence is TGTGCCAGCAGTACCGATCCAGGCCTCGGGGCCAACGTCCTGACTTTC.

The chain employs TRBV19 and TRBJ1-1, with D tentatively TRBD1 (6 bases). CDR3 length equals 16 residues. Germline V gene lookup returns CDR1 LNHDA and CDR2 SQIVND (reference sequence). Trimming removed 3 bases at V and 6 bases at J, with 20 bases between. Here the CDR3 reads CASSISPPQGSPEAFF. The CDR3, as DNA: TGTGCCAGTAGTATTTCTCCACCCCAGGGGAGCCCTGAAGCTTTCTTT.

The CDR3 is CATRGIAGGSSYEQYF. CDR3 nucleotide sequence: TGTGCCACCAGGGGGATAGCGGGAGGTAGCTCCTACGAGCAGTACTTC. V and J are TRBV15 and TRBJ2-7; 10 bases fit TRBD2. The CDR3 has 16 amino acids. CDR1 is LNHNV and CDR2 is YYDKDF in the germline V gene (reference sequence). V shed 6 bases and J 0 bases; nucleotides not matched to a gene: 8. Full variable domain (outside the CDR3, taken from reference TRBV15 and TRBJ2-7): DAMVIQNPRYQVTQFGKPVTLSCSQTLNHNVMYWYQQKSSQAPKLLFHYYDKDFNNEADTPDNFQSRRPNTSFCFLDIRSPGLGDTAMYLCATRGIAGGSSYEQYFGPGTRLTVT.

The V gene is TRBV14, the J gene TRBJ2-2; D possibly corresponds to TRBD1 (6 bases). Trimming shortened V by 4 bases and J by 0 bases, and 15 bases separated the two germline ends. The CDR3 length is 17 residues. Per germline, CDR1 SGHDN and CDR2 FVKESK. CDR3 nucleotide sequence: TGTGCCAGCAGCCGAACAGGGATTTTTGCGAACACCGGGGAGCTGTTTTTT. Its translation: CASSRTGIFANTGELFF.

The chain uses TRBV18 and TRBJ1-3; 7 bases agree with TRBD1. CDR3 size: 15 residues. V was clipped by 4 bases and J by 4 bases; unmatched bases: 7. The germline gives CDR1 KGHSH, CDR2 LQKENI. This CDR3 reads CASSRTGAGGNTIYF. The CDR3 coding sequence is TGTGCCAGCTCACGGACAGGAGCTGGGGGAAACACCATATATTTT.

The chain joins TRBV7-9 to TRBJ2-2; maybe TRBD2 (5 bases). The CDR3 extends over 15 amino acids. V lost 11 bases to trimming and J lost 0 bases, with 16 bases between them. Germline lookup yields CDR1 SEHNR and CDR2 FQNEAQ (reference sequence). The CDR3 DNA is TGTGCCCCATCTCGGAGCGGCGCGAACACCGGGGAGCTGTTTTTT. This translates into CAPSRSGANTGELFF.

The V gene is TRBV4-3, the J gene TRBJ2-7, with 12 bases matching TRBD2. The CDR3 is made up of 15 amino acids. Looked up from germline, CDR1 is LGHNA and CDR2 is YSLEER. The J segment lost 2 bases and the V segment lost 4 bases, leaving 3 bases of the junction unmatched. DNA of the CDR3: TGCGCCAGCAGCCGGCTAGCGGGAGGGCCCTACGAGCAGTACTTC. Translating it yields CASSRLAGGPYEQYF.

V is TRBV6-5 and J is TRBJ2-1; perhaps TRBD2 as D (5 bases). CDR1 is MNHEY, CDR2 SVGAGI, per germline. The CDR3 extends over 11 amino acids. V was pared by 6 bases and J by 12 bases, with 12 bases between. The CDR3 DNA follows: TGTGCCAGCAGGACTACGGCAGGGCAGTTCTTC. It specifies CASRTTAGQFF.